Shown below are 24 T cell receptor beta chains from a single sample sequenced in a study of blood T cell repertoires in COVID-19. Some clones are missing from TCRdb's copy, which holds only in-frame ones; the method was immunoSEQ multiplex PCR. The sample has a few hundred thousand clones, 80% to 85% seen once. Sequences were obtained from PBMCs or T cells enriched from blood (not recorded which). The receptors were gathered from a man aged 45-60 years who had recovered from COVID-19.

The CDR3, as DNA: TGTGCCTGTCTGACAGGGAACACTGAAGCTTTCTTT. This sequence encodes CACLTGNTEAFF. The J gene is TRBJ1-1, the V gene TRBV5-3; D is perhaps TRBD1 (6 bases). TRBV5-3 is an open reading frame, and its role is uncertain. Trimming stripped 10 bases from V and 1 base from J, with 11 bases between. CDR3 length: 12 residues.

V usage is TRBV25-1 and J usage is TRBJ2-7, with a tentative D call TRBD1 (5 bases). Germline V gene data show CDR1 as MGHDK and CDR2 as SYGVNS. The ends were cut back, 7 bases at V and 0 bases at J, with 10 bases in the middle. The CDR3 spans 13 residues. The CDR3 region has the DNA TGTGCCAGCACTCAGGGTAACTCCTACGAGCAGTACTTC. This codes for CASTQGNSYEQYF.

This clone has only one observation. The CDR3: CASSSDRMGSYEQYF. The CDR3, as DNA: TGTGCCAGCTCATCCGACAGGATGGGCTCCTACGAGCAGTACTTC. The chain recombines TRBV18 with TRBJ2-7; a weak D match, TRBD1 (6 bases). V lost 5 bases and J lost 0, with 14 bases in between. Germline CDR1 reads KGHSH; CDR2 reads LQKENI. The CDR3 has 15 residues.

This clone appeared a few times. The rearrangement links TRBV7-6 to TRBJ2-7; 7 bases agree with TRBD1. CDR1 is SGHVS and CDR2 is FNYEAQ in the germline V gene. V shed 1 base and J 4 bases; nucleotides not matched to a gene: 10. The CDR3 has 16 residues. The CDR3 nucleotides are TGTGCCAGCAGCTTAGATGTAGGGGGCCCTTTTTACGAGCAGTACTTC. This sequence encodes CASSLDVGGPFYEQYF.

The chain uses TRBV5-6 and TRBJ2-1, with TRBD2 identical over 7 bases. V trimming: 5 bases; J trimming: 10 bases; junction bases outside the gene matches: 12. This CDR3 spans 14 amino acids. CDR1 and CDR2 (germline): SGHDT, YYEEEE. The CDR3, as DNA: TGTGCCAGCAGTACGAGGACTAGATCGAACGAGCAGTTCTTC. Translated, it gives CASSTRTRSNEQFF.

The gene calls are TRBV6-5 and TRBJ2-5; weak D call: TRBD1 (6 bases). This CDR3 has 15 residues. V was clipped by 8 bases and J by 2 bases, with 18 bases between them. Germline V gives CDR1 MNHEY, CDR2 SVGAGI. The CDR3 protein is CASGRDKQFQETQYF. CDR3 bases: TGTGCCAGCGGCCGGGACAAGCAGTTTCAAGAGACCCAGTACTTC.

The chain combines TRBV6-2 or TRBV6-3 with TRBJ1-1; D perhaps matches TRBD1 (6 bases). Deletions cut 6 bases from V and 2 bases from J, with 13 bases between. The CDR3 is made up of 14 amino acids. Germline CDR1 is MNHEY and CDR2 is SVGEGT. For the CDR3, the DNA is TGTGCCAGCAGCTATGACAGGCGTAACACTGAAGCTTTCTTT. This codes for CASSYDRRNTEAFF.

This clone was seen just once. The chain recombines TRBV28 with TRBJ2-6; D unresolved. CDR1 is MDHEN, CDR2 SYDVKM, per germline. This CDR3 spans 15 amino acids. V gave up 4 bases and J gave up 0 bases, with 7 bases separating them. Here the CDR3 reads CASSSTLSGANVLTF. The CDR3 DNA reads as TGTGCCAGCAGTTCGACACTCTCTGGGGCCAACGTCCTGACTTTC.

The chain recombines TRBV28 with TRBJ2-1; D gene uncertain. This CDR3 has 11 amino acids. Germline CDR1 reads MDHEN; CDR2 reads SYDVKM. Trimming took off 6 bases at V and 5 bases at J, with 5 bases between the two ends. CDR3 bases: TGTGCCAGCAGACTGAACAATGAGCAGTTCTTC. Translated: CASRLNNEQFF.

This chain joins TRBV2 and TRBJ2-2; TRBD2 agrees at 7 bases. The CDR3 totals 15 residues. Germline assignment: CDR1 SNHLY and CDR2 FYNNEI. V shed 6 bases, J shed 2 bases, and the junction held 6 bases outside the gene matches. The CDR3 reads CASRKPGLNTGELFF. The CDR3 region has the DNA TGTGCCAGCAGGAAGCCGGGACTAAACACCGGGGAGCTGTTTTTT.

In DNA, the CDR3 is TGTGCCAGCAGTGCTGCAGGGGGAATAGATACGCAGTATTTT. The encoded protein is CASSAAGGIDTQYF. This chain links TRBV6-4 with TRBJ2-3; 7 nucleotides line up with TRBD1. Germline CDR1 reads MRHNA; CDR2 reads SNTAGT. Germline trimming cut 4 bases from V and 5 bases from J; bases unmatched to any gene: 6. There are 14 residues in the CDR3.

The chain combines TRBV19 with TRBJ2-5; TRBD1 matches at 8 bases. Per germline, CDR1 LNHDA and CDR2 SQIVND (reference sequence). Trimming took 4 bases from V and 4 from J; bases not matched to a gene: 17. The CDR3 covers 18 residues. CDR3 amino acids: CASSRGGRTGNVGETQYF. The CDR3 bases are TGTGCCAGTAGTAGAGGGGGACGGACAGGGAACGTGGGAGAGACCCAGTACTTC. Full variable domain (remainder filled in from reference TRBV19 and TRBJ2-5): DGGITQSPKYLFRKEGQNVTLSCEQNLNHDAMYWYRQDPGQGLRLIYYSQIVNDFQKGDIAEGYSVSREKKESFPLTVTSAQKNPTAFYLCASSRGGRTGNVGETQYFGPGTRLLVL.

The rearrangement uses TRBV6-2 or TRBV6-3 and TRBJ2-4; D ambiguous. Trimming pared 6 bases from V and 10 bases from J, leaving 16 bases between. Germline V gives CDR1 MNHEY, CDR2 SVGEGT. The CDR3 is made up of 13 amino acids. The CDR3 loop is CASSAQQRTIQYF. The CDR3 nucleotides read TGTGCCAGCAGCGCTCAGCAGCGTACAATTCAGTACTTC.

This clone was detected only once. The DNA of the CDR3 is TGTGCCAGCAGCACGTCGGACAGGCGACTAACGATCTATGGCTACACCTTC. Translated, it gives CASSTSDRRLTIYGYTF. This chain connects TRBV21-1 to TRBJ1-2; whether TRBD1, the table's D call, matches the DNA was not checked. TRBV21-1 is marked as a pseudogene. The CDR3 has 17 residues.

This chain joins TRBV19 and TRBJ2-7; TRBD1 matches 9 bases. From germline, CDR1 is LNHDA and CDR2 SQIVND (reference sequence). V lost 6 bases and J lost 5; bases outside the gene matches: 11. This CDR3 region has 15 residues. This CDR3 reads CASSIAGQGIHEQYF. In nucleotides, the CDR3 is TGTGCCAGTAGCATCGCCGGACAGGGGATCCACGAGCAGTACTTC.

The sample holds one count of this clone. V is TRBV5-1 and J is TRBJ1-4; weak D call: TRBD1 (6 bases). CDR3 size: 14 residues. Per germline, CDR1 SGHRS and CDR2 YFSETQ. Trimming removed 2 bases from V and 12 bases from J, with 17 bases in between. The CDR3 DNA reads as TGCGCCAGCAGCTTAGGTCAGGGGATCTCCGAACTGTTTTTT. The encoded protein is CASSLGQGISELFF.

V usage is TRBV7-9 and J usage is TRBJ2-7, with 13 bases fitting TRBD2. Germline CDR1 is SEHNR and CDR2 is FQNEAQ (reference sequence). The CDR3 runs 15 residues. The ends lost 4 bases at V and 2 bases at J; junction bases unmatched: 2. CDR3 nucleotides: TGTGCCAGCAGCTCCGGACTAGCGGGAGCCTACGAGCAGTACTTC. Protein product: CASSSGLAGAYEQYF.

J is TRBJ1-4 and V is TRBV6-1, with 8 nucleotides matching TRBD1. Germline assignment: CDR1 MNHNS and CDR2 SASEGT. V was pared by 4 bases and J by 0 bases, with 4 bases of the junction left unmatched. This CDR3 comprises 16 residues. The CDR3 coding sequence is TGTGCCAGCAGTGGGGGACAGGTTGCAACTAATGAAAAACTGTTTTTT. As protein: CASSGGQVATNEKLFF.

The chain combines TRBV3-1 (or the pseudogene TRBV3-2) with TRBJ2-1, with 15 nucleotides matching TRBD2. CDR3 length: 16 amino acids. V was pared by 4 bases and J by 13 bases, with 11 bases of the junction left unmatched. Germline V lookup: CDR1 LGHDT, CDR2 YNNKEL (reference sequence). DNA of the CDR3: TGTGCCAGCAGCCCCCGGCGGACTAGCGGGAGGGCCAGACAGTTCTTC. Protein sequence: CASSPRRTSGRARQFF.

The V call is TRBV7-2, the J call TRBJ2-7; 7 nucleotides align to TRBD1. J gave up 4 bases and V 5 bases, and 11 bases lay outside the gene matches. The germline V gene encodes CDR1 SGHTA and CDR2 FQGNSA. CDR3 length: 15 residues. The CDR3 is CASSPTTGALYEQYF. CDR3 sequence (DNA): TGTGCCAGCAGCCCGACCACAGGGGCCCTTTACGAGCAGTACTTC.

This chain joins TRBV27 and TRBJ2-7; TRBD2 matches 9 bases. V was pared by 4 bases and J by 7 bases, with 8 bases of the junction left unmatched. This CDR3 spans 14 amino acids. CDR1 is MNHEY and CDR2 is SMNVEV in the germline V gene (reference sequence). CDR3 amino acids: CASSSARLAEEQYF. In DNA form, the CDR3 reads TGTGCCAGCAGTTCCGCCCGACTAGCGGAGGAGCAGTACTTC.

The CDR3 protein is CASSYLTGVGNTIYF. DNA for the CDR3: TGTGCCAGCAGTTATCTTACAGGGGTTGGAAACACCATATATTTT. This rearrangement joins TRBV6-5 to TRBJ1-3; 7 bases align to TRBD1. V trimming: 3 bases; J trimming: 3 bases; junction bases outside the gene matches: 5. Germline V gives CDR1 MNHEY, CDR2 SVGAGI. The CDR3 is 15 amino acids.

The chain uses TRBV11-2 and TRBJ2-7, with D possibly being TRBD2 (6 bases). Trimming took off 1 base at V and 6 bases at J, with 7 bases between the two ends. CDR1 and CDR2 from the germline V gene are SGHAT and FQNNGV. This CDR3 region has 12 residues. The CDR3 is CASSLGGGEQYF. The CDR3 DNA reads TGTGCCAGCAGCTTAGGGGGAGGCGAGCAGTACTTC.

V usage is TRBV10-2 and J usage is TRBJ1-5; 8 nucleotides line up with TRBD1. Germline CDR1 is WSHSY and CDR2 is SAAADI. V lost 5 bases to trimming and J lost 6 bases; unmatched junction nucleotides: 6. CDR3 length equals 14 residues. The CDR3 sequence: CASSITGGSQPQHF. The CDR3 DNA sequence: TGCGCCAGCAGTATAACAGGGGGAAGTCAGCCCCAGCATTTT.